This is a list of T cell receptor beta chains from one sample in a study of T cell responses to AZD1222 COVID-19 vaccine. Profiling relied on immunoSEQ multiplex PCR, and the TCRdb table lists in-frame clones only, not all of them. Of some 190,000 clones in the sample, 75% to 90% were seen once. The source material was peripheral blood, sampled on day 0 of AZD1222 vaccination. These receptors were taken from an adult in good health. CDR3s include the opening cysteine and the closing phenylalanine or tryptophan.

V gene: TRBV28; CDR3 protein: CASTLGGQTYEQYF
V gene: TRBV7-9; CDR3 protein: CALSSSYNEQFF
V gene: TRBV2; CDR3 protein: CASSPGQASYQPQHF
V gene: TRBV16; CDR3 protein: CASSQLDRGNNQPQHF
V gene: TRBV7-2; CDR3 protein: CASSIQARETYEQYF
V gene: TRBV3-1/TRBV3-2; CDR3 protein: CASSQNQETQYF
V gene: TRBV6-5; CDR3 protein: CASSYRRTNEKLFF
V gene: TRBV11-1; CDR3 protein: CASSLVREATEAFF
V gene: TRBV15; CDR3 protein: CATSKDLPSAMEQFF
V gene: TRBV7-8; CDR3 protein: CASSLAETDYEQYF
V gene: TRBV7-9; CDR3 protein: CASSPPQGGNTEAFF
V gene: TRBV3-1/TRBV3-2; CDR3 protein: CASSQGFGQGDPLHF
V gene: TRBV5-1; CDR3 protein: CASRDRPYSNQPQHF
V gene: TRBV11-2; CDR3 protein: CASSFTEGTANNEQFF
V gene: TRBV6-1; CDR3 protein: CASSEAFVGELFF
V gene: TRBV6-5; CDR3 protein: CASSRTGGTEAFF
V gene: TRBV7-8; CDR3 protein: CASSLVSGGTYQETQYF
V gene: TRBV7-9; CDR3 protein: CASSLVQGHGYTF
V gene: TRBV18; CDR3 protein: CASSAYPTGTDTQYF
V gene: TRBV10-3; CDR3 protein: CAISDSSPLGYTF
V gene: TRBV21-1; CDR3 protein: CASSTPGQGNSPLHF
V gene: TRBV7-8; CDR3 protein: CASSFSGTTNWETQYF
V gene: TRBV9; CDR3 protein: CASSAGQLWSYNSPLHF
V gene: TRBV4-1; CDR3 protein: CASSPVDWGLDEQFF
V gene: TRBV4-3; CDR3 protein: CASSQDRVGGVFDEQFF
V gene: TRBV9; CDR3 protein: CASSDPAGNEQFF
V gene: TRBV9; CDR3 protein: CASSVAVGHGGNTIYF
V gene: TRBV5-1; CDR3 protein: CASSLQGLRTDTQYF
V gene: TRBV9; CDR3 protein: CASSVGENTGELFF
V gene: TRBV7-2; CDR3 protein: CASDAGQGTGEQYF
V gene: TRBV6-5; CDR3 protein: CASSLSGVEGGELFF
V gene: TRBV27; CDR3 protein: CASSLLQRGGLNEQFF
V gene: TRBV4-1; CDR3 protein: CASRGGRGELFF
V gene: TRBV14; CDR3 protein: CASSQEAGLVSDTQYF
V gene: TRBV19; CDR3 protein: CASSPFEGRAYNEQFF
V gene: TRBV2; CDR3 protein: CASRPRLAGNEQFF
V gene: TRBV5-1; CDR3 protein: CASSWQGEETQYF
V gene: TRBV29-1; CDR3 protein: CSVARAMNQPQHF
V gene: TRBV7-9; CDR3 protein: CASSPTGTSGTDTQYF
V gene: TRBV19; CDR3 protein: CASSIVGGGALETQYF
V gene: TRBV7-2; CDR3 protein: CASSLVAGGISHNEQFF
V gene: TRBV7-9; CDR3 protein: CASSRDRTYQETQYF
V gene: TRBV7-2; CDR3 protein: CASSLWQNTEAFF
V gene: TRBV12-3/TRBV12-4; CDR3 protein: CASRGVGSYEQYF
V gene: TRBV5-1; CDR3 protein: CASSLVQANGELFF
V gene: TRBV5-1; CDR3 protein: CASSLDSSTNEKLFF
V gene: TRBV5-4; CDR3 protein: CASSLVRTDTQYF
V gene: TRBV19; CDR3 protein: CASTRDGGNYGYTF
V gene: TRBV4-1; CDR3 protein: CASSDTPGAMYTEAFF
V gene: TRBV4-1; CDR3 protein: CASSHQQGPKTRSGYTF
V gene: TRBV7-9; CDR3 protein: CASSDRRQLNTGELFF
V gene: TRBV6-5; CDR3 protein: CASSYSDGLDTQYF